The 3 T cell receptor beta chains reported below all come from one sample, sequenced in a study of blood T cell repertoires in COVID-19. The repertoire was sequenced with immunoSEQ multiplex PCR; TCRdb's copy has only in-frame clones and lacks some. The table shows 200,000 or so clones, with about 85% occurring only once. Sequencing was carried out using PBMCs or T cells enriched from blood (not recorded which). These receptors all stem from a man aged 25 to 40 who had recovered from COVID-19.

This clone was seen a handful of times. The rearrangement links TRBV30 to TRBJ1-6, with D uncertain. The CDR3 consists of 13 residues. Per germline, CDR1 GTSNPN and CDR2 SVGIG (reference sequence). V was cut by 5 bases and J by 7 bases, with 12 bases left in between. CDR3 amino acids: CAWQEVINSPLHF. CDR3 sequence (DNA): TGTGCCTGGCAGGAGGTTATAAATTCACCCCTCCACTTT.

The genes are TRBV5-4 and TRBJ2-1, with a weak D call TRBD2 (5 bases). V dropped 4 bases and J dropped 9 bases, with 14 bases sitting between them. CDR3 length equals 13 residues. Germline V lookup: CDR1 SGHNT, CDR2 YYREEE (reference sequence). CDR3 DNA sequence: TGTGCCAGCAGCCCCGTGGGAGCTCCTGAGCAGTTCTTC. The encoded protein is CASSPVGAPEQFF.

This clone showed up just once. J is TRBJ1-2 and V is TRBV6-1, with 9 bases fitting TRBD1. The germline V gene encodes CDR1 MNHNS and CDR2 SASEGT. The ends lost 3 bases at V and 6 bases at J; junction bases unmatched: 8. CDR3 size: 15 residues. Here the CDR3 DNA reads TGTGCCAGCAGTGAGCCGGACAGGGGCCTTGATGGCTACACCTTC. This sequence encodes CASSEPDRGLDGYTF.